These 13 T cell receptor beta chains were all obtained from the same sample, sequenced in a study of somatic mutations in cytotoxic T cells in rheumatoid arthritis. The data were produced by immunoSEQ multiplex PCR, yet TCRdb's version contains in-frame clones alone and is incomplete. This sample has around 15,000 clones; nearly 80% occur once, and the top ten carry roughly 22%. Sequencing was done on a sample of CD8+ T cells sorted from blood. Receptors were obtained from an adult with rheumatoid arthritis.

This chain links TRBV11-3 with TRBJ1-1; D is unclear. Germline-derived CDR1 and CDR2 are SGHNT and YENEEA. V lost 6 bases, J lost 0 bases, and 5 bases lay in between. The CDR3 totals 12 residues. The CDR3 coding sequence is TGTGCCAGCAGTCCTATGAACACTGAAGCTTTCTTT. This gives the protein CASSPMNTEAFF.

In nucleotides, the CDR3 is TGTGCCAGCAGCCCGGGGGACAGGGGGCCCACAGATACGCAGTATTTT. Translation gives CASSPGDRGPTDTQYF. The genes are TRBV9 and TRBJ2-3; 12 nucleotides line up with TRBD1. This CDR3 is built from 16 residues. Germline V gene sequence: CDR1 SGDLS, CDR2 YYNGEE. V trimming: 4 bases; J trimming: 2 bases; junction bases outside the gene matches: 5. Using reference TRBV9 and TRBJ2-3 for the parts outside the CDR3, the full variable domain is DSGVTQTPKHLITATGQRVTLRCSPRSGDLSVYWYQQSLDQGLQFLIQYYNGEERAKGNILERFSAQQFPDLHSELNLSSLELGDSALYFCASSPGDRGPTDTQYFGPGTRLTVL.

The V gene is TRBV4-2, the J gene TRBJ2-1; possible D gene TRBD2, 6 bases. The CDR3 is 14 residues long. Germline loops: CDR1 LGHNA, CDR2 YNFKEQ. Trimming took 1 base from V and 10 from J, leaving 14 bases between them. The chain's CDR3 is CASSQVPRRGEQFF. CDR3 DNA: TGTGCCAGCAGCCAAGTCCCCCGTCGGGGGGAGCAGTTCTTC.

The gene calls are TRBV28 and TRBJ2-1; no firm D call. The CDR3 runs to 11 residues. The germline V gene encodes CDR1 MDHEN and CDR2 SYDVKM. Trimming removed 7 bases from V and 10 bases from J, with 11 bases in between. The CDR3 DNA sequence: TGTGCCAGCACCGCGTCGCGGGAGCAGTTCTTC. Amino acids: CASTASREQFF.

CDR3 DNA sequence: TGTGCCAGCAGCTTAAACCTCGGGGAGACCCAGTACTTC. Its translation: CASSLNLGETQYF. The chain joins TRBV7-3 to TRBJ2-5; the D is unclear. The CDR3 contains 13 residues. Trimming shortened V by 1 base and J by 5 bases, and 8 bases separated the two germline ends. Germline-derived CDR1 and CDR2 are SGHTA and FQGTGA.

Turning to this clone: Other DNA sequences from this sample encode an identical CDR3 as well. CDR3 protein: CASSYSVGHYGYTF. In nucleotides, the CDR3 is TGTGCCAGCAGTTACTCGGTGGGCCACTATGGCTACACCTTC. The chain couples TRBV6-5 to TRBJ1-2, with D unclear. Trimming cost V 0 bases and J 3 bases, with 8 bases left between them. Germline CDR1 and CDR2: MNHEY and SVGAGI. This CDR3 has 14 amino acids.

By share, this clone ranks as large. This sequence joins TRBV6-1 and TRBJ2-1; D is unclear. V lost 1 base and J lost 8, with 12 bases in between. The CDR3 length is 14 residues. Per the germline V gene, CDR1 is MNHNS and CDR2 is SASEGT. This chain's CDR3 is CASSEEDATDEQFF. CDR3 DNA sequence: TGTGCCAGCAGTGAAGAGGACGCGACGGATGAGCAGTTCTTC.

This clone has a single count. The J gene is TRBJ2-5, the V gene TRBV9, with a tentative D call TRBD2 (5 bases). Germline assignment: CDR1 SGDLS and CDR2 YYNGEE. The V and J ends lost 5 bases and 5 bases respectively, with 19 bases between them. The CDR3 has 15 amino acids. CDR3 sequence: CASSEGRAAGETQYF. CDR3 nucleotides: TGTGCCAGCAGTGAAGGGCGGGCCGCCGGGGAGACCCAGTACTTC. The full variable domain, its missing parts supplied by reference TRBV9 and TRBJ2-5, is DSGVTQTPKHLITATGQRVTLRCSPRSGDLSVYWYQQSLDQGLQFLIQYYNGEERAKGNILERFSAQQFPDLHSELNLSSLELGDSALYFCASSEGRAAGETQYFGPGTRLLVL.

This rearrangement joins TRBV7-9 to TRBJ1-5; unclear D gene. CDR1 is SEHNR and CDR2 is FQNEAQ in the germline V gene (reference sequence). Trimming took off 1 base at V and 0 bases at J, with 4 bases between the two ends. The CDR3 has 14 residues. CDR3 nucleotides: TGTGCCAGCAGCTTAGAACATAGCAATCAGCCCCAGCATTTT. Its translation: CASSLEHSNQPQHF.

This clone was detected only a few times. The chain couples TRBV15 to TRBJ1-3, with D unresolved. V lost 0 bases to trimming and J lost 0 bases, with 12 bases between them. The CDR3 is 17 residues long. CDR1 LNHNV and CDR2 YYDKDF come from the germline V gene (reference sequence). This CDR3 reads CATSRDGGQSSGNTIYF. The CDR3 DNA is TGTGCCACCAGCAGAGATGGCGGGCAGAGCTCTGGAAACACCATATATTTT.

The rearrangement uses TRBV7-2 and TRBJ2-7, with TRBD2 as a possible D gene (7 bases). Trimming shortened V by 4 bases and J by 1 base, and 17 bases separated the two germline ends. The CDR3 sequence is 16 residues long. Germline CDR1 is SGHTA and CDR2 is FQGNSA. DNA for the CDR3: TGTGCCAGCAGCTACGGGGGGCTAGCGGAATCCTACGAGCAGTACTTC. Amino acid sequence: CASSYGGLAESYEQYF.

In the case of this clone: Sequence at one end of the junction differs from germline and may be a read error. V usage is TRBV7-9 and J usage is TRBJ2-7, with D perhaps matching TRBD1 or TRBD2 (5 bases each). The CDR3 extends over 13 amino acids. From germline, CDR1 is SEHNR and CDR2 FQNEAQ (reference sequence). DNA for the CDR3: TGCGCCAGCAGCCAAAGGACGGGGCGGGAGCAGTACTTC. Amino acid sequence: CASSQRTGREQYF.

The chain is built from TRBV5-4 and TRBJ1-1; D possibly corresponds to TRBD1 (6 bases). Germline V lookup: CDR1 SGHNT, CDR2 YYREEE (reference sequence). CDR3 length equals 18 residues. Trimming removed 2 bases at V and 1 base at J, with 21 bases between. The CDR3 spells CASSFGGARGGRNTEAFF. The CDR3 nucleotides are TGTGCCAGCAGCTTCGGGGGGGCGAGGGGAGGGAGGAACACTGAAGCTTTCTTT.